These T cell receptor beta chains were read from a single sample in a study of T cell responses to AZD1222 COVID-19 vaccine. Some clones are missing from TCRdb's copy, which holds only in-frame ones; the method was immunoSEQ multiplex PCR. The sample lists approximately 140,000 clones; about nine tenths were seen once. Sample: peripheral blood, taken 28 days after the second AZD1222 dose. The receptors originated from an adult who received the AZD1222 COVID-19 vaccine. CDR3s include the opening cysteine and the closing phenylalanine or tryptophan. The order of the fields is CDR3 protein, CDR3 DNA, D gene, clone size, J gene, V gene. The D gene is left open where the match is weak. The size field is filled for only some rows; it gives once, few, many or a size class.

CASSGTGVEKLFF	TGTGCCAGCAGCGGTACAGGGGTTGAAAAACTGTTTTTT	TRBD1	NA	TRBJ1-4	TRBV7-9
CASSLGGSGGAYEQYF	TGTGCCAGCAGCTTAGGTGGTAGCGGGGGGGCCTACGAGCAGTACTTC	TRBD2	NA	TRBJ2-7	TRBV7-6
CASSEPRTGGEGYTF	TGTGCCAGCAGTGAACCCCGGACAGGGGGCGAGGGCTACACCTTC	TRBD1	NA	TRBJ1-2	TRBV2
CAWKSPRGLANYGYTF	TGTGCCTGGAAATCCCCTAGGGGGTTGGCTAACTATGGCTACACCTTC	NA	NA	TRBJ1-2	TRBV30
CASSQDRRSSYNSPLHF	TGTGCCAGCAGCCAAGATCGGAGGAGCTCCTATAATTCACCCCTCCACTTT	NA	NA	TRBJ1-6	TRBV4-2
CASSFRQGSHEQYF	TGTGCCAGCAGCTTTCGACAGGGTTCCCACGAGCAGTACTTC	TRBD1	NA	TRBJ2-7	TRBV5-5
CASSLTGTDTQYF	TGTGCCAGCAGCTTAACGGGCACAGATACGCAGTATTTT	NA	NA	TRBJ2-3	TRBV11-3
CASSTRRRAHQPQHF	TGTGCCAGCAGTACCCGGAGAAGGGCCCATCAGCCCCAGCATTTT	NA	once	TRBJ1-5	TRBV28
CASRARPATGRSYEQYF	TGTGCCAGCAGGGCTCGGCCTGCGACAGGGCGCTCCTACGAGCAGTACTTC	TRBD1	once	TRBJ2-7	TRBV27
CACWTVTYEQYF	TGTGCCTGTTGGACGGTGACCTACGAGCAGTACTTC	NA	NA	TRBJ2-7	TRBV30
CASSEGGQLYGYTF	TGTGCCAGCAGTGAAGGGGGACAGCTATATGGCTACACCTTC	TRBD1	NA	TRBJ1-2	TRBV6-1
CSVERGAGNNEQFF	TGCAGCGTTGAGAGGGGGGCTGGGAACAATGAGCAGTTCTTC	NA	NA	TRBJ2-1	TRBV29-1
CASSEGTGSNQPQHF	TGTGCCAGCAGCGAGGGGACAGGGTCGAATCAGCCCCAGCATTTT	TRBD1	NA	TRBJ1-5	TRBV9
CASSSPLGGFMNTEAFF	TGTGCCAGCAGCTCTCCCTTGGGGGGCTTCATGAACACTGAAGCTTTCTTT	NA	NA	TRBJ1-1	TRBV11-3
CASRAGAFSGNTIYF	TGCGCCAGCAGGGCCGGGGCTTTCTCTGGAAACACCATATATTTT	NA	NA	TRBJ1-3	TRBV5-1